The 15 T cell receptor beta chains reported below all come from one sample, sequenced in a study of T cell changes during pregnancy in multiple sclerosis. Only in-frame clones appear in the TCRdb table, and some are missing; sequencing was by immunoSEQ multiplex PCR. Of 85,000 to 90,000 clones listed, nearly 95% were seen once; the top ten hold about 1.7%. The sequencing used peripheral blood, collected after pregnancy. The receptor set was obtained from a female donor in good health, enrolled as a control in a pregnancy study.

This chain joins TRBV5-1 and TRBJ2-1, with 7 bases aligning to TRBD2. Germline values: CDR1 SGHRS, CDR2 YFSETQ. CDR3 length equals 16 residues. The J segment lost 3 bases and the V segment lost 0 bases, leaving 6 bases of the junction unmatched. The CDR3 loop is CASSLEGGRGYNEQFF. CDR3 coding DNA: TGCGCCAGCAGCTTGGAGGGCGGGAGAGGCTACAATGAGCAGTTCTTC.

This clone was counted a single time. The chain joins TRBV2 to TRBJ2-7; D may be TRBD2 (6 bases). The germline V and J ends were trimmed by 6 bases and 5 bases, with 17 bases remaining between them. This CDR3 has 14 residues. The germline V gene has CDR1 SNHLY and CDR2 FYNNEI. CDR3 in amino acids: CASRAGSTHHEQYF. The CDR3 DNA follows: TGTGCCAGCAGGGCCGGGAGTACCCACCACGAGCAGTACTTC.

The J gene is TRBJ2-1, the V gene TRBV25-1; D perhaps matches TRBD2 (7 bases). The CDR3 covers 13 residues. V lost 7 bases and J lost 12, with 19 bases in between. Germline values: CDR1 MGHDK, CDR2 SYGVNS. The DNA of the CDR3 is TGTGCCAGCACCCGGGAGGCAGGGGAAGGGCAGTTCTTC. The encoded protein is CASTREAGEGQFF.

This clone was seen just once. The chain joins TRBV5-1 to TRBJ2-5; TRBD1 matches 9 bases. The CDR3 runs 15 residues. CDR1 is SGHRS, CDR2 YFSETQ, per germline. With V trimmed by 4 bases and J by 5 bases, 9 bases remained unmatched. The CDR3 DNA follows: TGCGCCAGCAGCGGGACGGGACAGGGAGTTGAGACCCAGTACTTC. Protein product: CASSGTGQGVETQYF.

The CDR3 is CASSYTGNEQYF. The CDR3 nucleotides read TGTGCCAGCAGCTACACAGGGAACGAGCAGTACTTC. V is TRBV5-6 and J is TRBJ2-7; TRBD1 is a possible D gene (6 bases). V lost 3 bases and J 5 bases, leaving 9 bases between the germline ends. The CDR3 extends over 12 amino acids. Germline lookup yields CDR1 SGHDT and CDR2 YYEEEE.

On this clone: At one of its ends the junction is not consistent with the germline gene, which may arise from a read error. The CDR3 loop is CASNYRSRDRGETQYF. The CDR3, as DNA: TGTGCCAGCAATTACAGAAGCCGGGACAGGGGAGAGACCCAGTACTTC. The chain is built from TRBV6-6 and TRBJ2-5; 10 bases match TRBD1. Germline CDR1 and CDR2: MNHNY and SVGAGI (reference sequence). This CDR3 comprises 16 residues.

The V gene is TRBV27, the J gene TRBJ2-7, with D possibly TRBD1 on 5 matching bases. CDR3 size: 11 residues. V was shortened by 6 bases and J by 2 bases, with 5 bases between the two germline ends. Germline CDR1 is MNHEY and CDR2 is SMNVEV (reference sequence). CDR3: CASRDTYEQYF. The CDR3 DNA follows: TGTGCCAGCAGGGACACCTACGAGCAGTACTTC.

This clone was recorded once. This CDR3 is also generated by other DNA sequences in the sample. The rearrangement joins TRBV20-1 to TRBJ1-1; D remains unclear. V lost 1 base to trimming and J lost 5 bases, with 5 bases between them. Germline V gives CDR1 DFQATT, CDR2 SNEGSKA (reference sequence). The CDR3 length is 11 residues. CDR3 DNA sequence: TGCAGTGCTAGAGGGAGGACTGAAGCTTTCTTT. Protein: CSARGRTEAFF.

V usage is TRBV6-1 and J usage is TRBJ2-7; D might be TRBD2 (6 bases). V was shortened by 0 bases and J by 0 bases, with 9 bases between the two germline ends. The CDR3 has 15 amino acids. The germline V gene has CDR1 MNHNS and CDR2 SASEGT. The CDR3 spells CASSEAGGNSYEQYF. The CDR3 DNA reads TGTGCCAGCAGTGAAGCGGGAGGCAACTCCTACGAGCAGTACTTC.

The gene calls are TRBV5-4 and TRBJ1-1; no definite D call. The V and J ends lost 2 bases and 4 bases respectively, with 9 bases between them. The CDR3 length is 13 residues. Looked up from germline, CDR1 is SGHNT and CDR2 is YYREEE (reference sequence). CDR3 nucleotide sequence: TGTGCCAGCAGCTTCTGGGGAGGCACTGAAGCTTTCTTT. Protein product: CASSFWGGTEAFF.

The chain carries TRBV4-2 and TRBJ2-1, with 7 bases aligning to TRBD2. The germline gives CDR1 LGHNA, CDR2 YNFKEQ. The CDR3 sequence is 14 residues long. V was pared by 4 bases and J by 0 bases, with 0 bases of the junction left unmatched. The CDR3, as DNA: TGTGCCAGCAGCCGCGGGAGCTCCTACAATGAGCAGTTCTTC. It specifies CASSRGSSYNEQFF.

The J gene is TRBJ2-7, the V gene TRBV19; D is undetermined. Germline-derived CDR1 and CDR2 are LNHDA and SQIVND (reference sequence). Trimming shortened V by 4 bases and J by 0 bases, and 4 bases separated the two germline ends. The CDR3 is 12 amino acids. DNA of the CDR3: TGTGCCAGTAGTAGCGGCTCCTACGAGCAGTACTTC. The encoded protein is CASSSGSYEQYF.

This rearrangement joins TRBV27 to TRBJ2-1, with 9 bases matching TRBD2. The CDR3 has 15 residues. CDR1 is MNHEY and CDR2 is SMNVEV in the germline V gene (reference sequence). V lost 4 bases to trimming and J lost 6 bases; unmatched junction nucleotides: 7. CDR3 in DNA: TGTGCCAGCAGTTCTTGGCGGGAGGGCCCCAATGAGCAGTTCTTC. Translating gives CASSSWREGPNEQFF.

J is TRBJ2-3 and V is TRBV2; 12 nucleotides align to TRBD1. Germline V gene data show CDR1 as SNHLY and CDR2 as FYNNEI. Trimming at V came to 3 bases and at J to 5 bases, leaving 9 bases not matched to a gene. The CDR3 loop spans 17 amino acids. CDR3 loop: CASSDPGQGARGDTQYF. Here the CDR3 DNA reads TGTGCCAGCAGTGACCCGGGACAGGGGGCGAGAGGAGATACGCAGTATTTT.

The V and J genes are TRBV5-1 and TRBJ1-2; D call uncertain. The CDR3 sequence is 14 residues long. V lost 4 bases and J lost 2, with 12 bases in between. Germline CDR1 and CDR2: SGHRS and YFSETQ. The CDR3 loop is CASSEITQNYGYTF. CDR3 coding DNA: TGCGCCAGCAGCGAAATTACACAAAACTATGGCTACACCTTC.